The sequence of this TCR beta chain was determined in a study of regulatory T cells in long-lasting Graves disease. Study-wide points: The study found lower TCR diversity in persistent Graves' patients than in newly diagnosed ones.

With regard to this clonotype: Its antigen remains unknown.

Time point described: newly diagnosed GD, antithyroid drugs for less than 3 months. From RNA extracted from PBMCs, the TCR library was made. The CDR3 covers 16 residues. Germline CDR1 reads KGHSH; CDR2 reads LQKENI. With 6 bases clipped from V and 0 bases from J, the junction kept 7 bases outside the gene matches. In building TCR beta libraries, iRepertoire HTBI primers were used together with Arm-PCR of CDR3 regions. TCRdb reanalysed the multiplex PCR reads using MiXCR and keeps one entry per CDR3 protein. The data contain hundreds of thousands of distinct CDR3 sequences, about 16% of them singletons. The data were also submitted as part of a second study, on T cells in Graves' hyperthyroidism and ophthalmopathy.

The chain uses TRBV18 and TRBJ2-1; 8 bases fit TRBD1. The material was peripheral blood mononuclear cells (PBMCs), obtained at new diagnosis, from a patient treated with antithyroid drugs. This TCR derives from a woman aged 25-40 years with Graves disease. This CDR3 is CASSPWTGSSYNEQFF. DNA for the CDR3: TGTGCCAGCTCGCCGTGGACAGGGAGCTCCTACAATGAGCAGTTCTTC.